This T cell receptor (beta chain) stems from a study of blood T cell repertoires in COVID-19. Overall study context: Collection of acute and convalescent COVID-19 samples took place in the United States, Italy and Spain. T cells, B-cell-depleted T cells, or PBMCs provided the cDNA or gDNA that served as material.

In germline, CDR1 is SGHNT, CDR2 YYREEE (reference sequence). The CDR3 loop spans 12 amino acids. V shed 4 bases, J shed 5 bases, and the junction held 1 base outside the gene matches. Original handling: Reference gene primer amplification gave estimated nucleated cell counts. Profiled with immunoSEQ multiplex PCR; TCRdb holds only in-frame clones, not every one. V, J and clone size derive from that table, while D and trimming were established from the DNA sequence. In the table there are fewer than 85,000 clones, roughly 80% of which are singletons. The specimen sequenced was peripheral blood. This receptor was obtained from a woman in her sixties with acute or convalescent COVID-19. The chain employs TRBV5-4 and TRBJ1-2; 8 bases are a match to TRBD1. CDR3 in amino acids: CASSGDRYGYTF. CDR3 in DNA: TGTGCCAGCAGCGGGGACAGGTATGGCTACACCTTC.